This T cell receptor beta chain was recovered during a study of T-cell memory formation after mild COVID-19 (dated by TCRdb to about 2021). At the level of the whole study: TCR sequence clusters from the two donors were largely donor specific. In a couple of donors, T-cell clones that expanded and contracted after mild COVID-19 were tracked by sequencing TCRalpha and TCRbeta repertoires over time. Two young, previously healthy adult volunteers, one female and one male, were included in the cohort. Summary of the overall study and its limitations: Only a couple of mild cases were covered in the study, and larger cohorts including severe cases with pre-infection samples were considered necessary. The second-wave clones that peaked on day 37 were not confirmed to be SARS-CoV-2 specific. The detection of some responding clones in pre-infection memory suggests that pre-existing cross-reactive memory T cells joined the SARS-CoV-2 response. Contracting CD4+ clones appeared mostly in the CM and EM memory subsets, whereas CD8+ clones were enriched in EMRA. Balanced CD4/CD8 phenotypes were observed for clones contracting from day 15 to 85, whereas a bias towards CD4+ was observed for a second wave of clones expanding from day 15 to 37.

In its sample, this clonotype was seen a few times. It lacks a known antigen. It has no much larger one-base neighbor in the sample; base qualities were not kept. Sequenced on an Illumina NovaSeq 6000. Using 5'RACE with constant-segment primers, TCRalpha and TCRbeta cDNA libraries were constructed, with sample barcodes and unique molecular identifiers added in the process. RNA was extracted from every sample with Trizol reagent. The libraries were amplified in two PCR steps, and the second step added a second sample barcode and Illumina TruSeq adapters. Sequencing of the libraries was done on an Illumina NovaSeq, producing 2 x 150 bp paired-end reads. The study's processing was this. With migec v1.2.7, reads were demultiplexed and then collapsed into UMI-guided consensus sequences. With mixcr v2.1.11, UMI consensuses were aligned to TRA and TRB V and J templates and assembled into clonotypes. Expanded or contracted clonotypes were those called significant by both edgeR and NoisET, with noise models trained on biological replicates. For edgeR calls, a false discovery rate-adjusted p below 0.01 and a log2 fold-change threshold of 1 were applied. As an exploratory analysis of dynamics, max-normalized trajectories of the 1000 most abundant clonotypes were examined by PCA with hierarchical clustering. The CD4 or CD8 phenotype of responding clones was assigned using the separately sequenced CD4+ and CD8+ repertoires. The raw public data were reprocessed by TCRdb itself: fastp quality trimming at Q25, MiXCR clonotype calling, in-frame beta chains only. Merged by CDR3 protein, the rows form single entries marked with the most common genes and DNA. Here the V and J calls rest on TCRdb's processing, not on the authors' analysis. The sample table holds about 250,000 distinct CDR3 sequences, of which 16% were seen once. The leading ten clones occupy 3.5% of the sample.

V trim: 2 bases; J trim: 0 bases; unmatched bases: 8. Based on the germline V gene (reference sequence), the CDR1 and CDR2 sequences are MNHNY and SVGAGI. The CDR3 covers 19 residues, taking in both the cysteine and the phenylalanine. Left in the record is the CDR3 DNA by itself, 57 bases read in frame from the first base. PBMCs were isolated by Ficoll-Paque density gradient centrifugation. This TCR derives from a man aged 18 to 35 who had mild COVID-19 (a few samples of this study predate the infection). The sample titles of this study are shuffled in the database, so cell type and time point are left out; the donor was told from shared clones. The chain couples TRBV6-6 to TRBJ2-3, with 13 junctional bases fitting TRBD2. What was sequenced was PBMCs or a T cell subset sorted from them (not recorded which). The DNA sequence reads TGTGCCAGCAGTTACACCGGACTAGCGGGGGTTTCTAGCACAGATACGCAGTATTTT. This encodes CASSYTGLAGVSSTDTQYF.